This T cell receptor beta chain was recorded in a study of cytomegalovirus exposure and HLA in healthy donors. About the research overall: A later analysis reported the 100 to 150 validation repertoires used the same platform as the approximately 660 first-cohort repertoires.

Comments on this clone: Antigen specificity is unknown.

Germline V CDR1 and CDR2: SGHVS, FNYEAQ. The CDR3 sequence is 15 residues long. Unmatched junction bases numbered 5, after V lost 1 base and J lost 4 bases. Study results and caveats: The CMV antigen specificity of a few CMV-associated chains was confirmed through in vitro analysis. Researchers counted around 160 TCR beta chains as cytomegalovirus-associated.

Only in-frame clones appear in the TCRdb table, and some are missing; sequencing was by immunoSEQ multiplex PCR. The sample has 55,000 to 80,000 clones; just under 95% are singletons. V gene TRBV7-6 combines with J gene TRBJ2-7, with TRBD1 identical over 9 bases. Sequencing was done on a sample of PBMCs. This receptor was obtained from a woman aged 18-29 years in good health and CMV-seropositive. The CDR3 reads CASSLEGTGPYEQYF. CDR3 DNA sequence: TGTGCCAGCAGCTTAGAAGGGACAGGGCCGTACGAGCAGTACTTC.